These 9 T cell receptor beta chains originate from one sample sequenced in a study of blood T cells in healthy people across ages. Combining a sample-barcoded 5' primer with a J-beta primer mix, a second PCR ran for about 6 to 11 cycles. TCRdb redid the calling of the 5' RACE reads with MiXCR, one entry per CDR3 protein. The sample shows about 800,000 distinct CDR3 sequences, around 25% of them seen only once. The same data also contributed to another study, on T cells of mothers and their children.

Specimen: blood. Every receptor here comes from a boy aged 10-17 years in good health.

This clonotype was seen at least ten times. V gene TRBV28 combines with J gene TRBJ2-5; D might be TRBD2 (5 bases). The length of the CDR3 is 13 residues. Trimming cost V 6 bases and J 5 bases, with 13 bases left between them. CDR1 MDHEN and CDR2 SYDVKM come from the germline V gene. DNA of the CDR3: TGTGCCAGCAGCGCCGGGGTGCCGGAGACCCAGTACTTC. Translating it yields CASSAGVPETQYF.

This clonotype came up a few times. The chain employs TRBV4-3 and TRBJ2-5, with D perhaps matching TRBD2 (6 bases). The DNA matches TRBJ2-1 better at its end, which makes the J call doubtful. The CDR3 extends over 13 amino acids. Per germline, CDR1 LGHNA and CDR2 YSLEER. In nucleotides, the CDR3 is TGCGCCAGTGCGGGGATGTTAGGCAGTGAGCAGTTCTTC. It specifies CASAGMLGSEQFF.

This clonotype was seen a few times. This chain connects TRBV6-6 to TRBJ2-5, with D perhaps matching TRBD1 (5 bases). CDR3 size: 13 residues. CDR1 is MNHNY, CDR2 SVGAGI, per germline (reference sequence). V lost 5 bases and J 2 bases, leaving 9 bases between the germline ends. This chain's CDR3 is CASSKQAQETQYF. CDR3 nucleotides: TGTGCCAGCAGTAAACAGGCTCAAGAGACCCAGTACTTC.

This clonotype was counted only a few times. This rearrangement joins TRBV12-3 or TRBV12-4 to TRBJ2-1; possibly TRBD1 for D (6 bases). The CDR3 sequence is 14 residues long. The V end was cut by 5 bases, the J end by 7 bases, with 15 bases between. This CDR3 is CASSRSTGMNEQFF. CDR3 coding DNA: TGTGCCAGCAGTCGCTCGACAGGAATGAATGAGCAGTTCTTC.

The rearrangement joins TRBV4-3 to TRBJ2-2, with D perhaps TRBD2 (5 bases). This CDR3 comprises 14 residues. Per germline, CDR1 LGHNA and CDR2 YSLEER. V was cut by 5 bases and J by 8 bases, with 15 bases left in between. The DNA for the CDR3 is TGCGCCAGCAGCAACCGGGAACAGATAGGGGAGCTGTTTTTT. This codes for CASSNREQIGELFF.

The chain combines TRBV6-6 with TRBJ1-6; a possible D gene is TRBD1 (5 bases). The V end lost 5 bases, the J end lost 7 bases, and 18 bases lay between the germline ends. Germline values: CDR1 MNHNY, CDR2 SVGAGI (reference sequence). CDR3 length equals 16 residues. The chain's CDR3 is CASSKGWGVENSPLHF. CDR3 sequence (DNA): TGTGCCAGCAGTAAGGGATGGGGGGTGGAAAATTCACCCCTCCACTTT.

This clonotype was seen more than once but under ten times. The rearrangement uses TRBV12-3 or TRBV12-4 and TRBJ2-5, with 10 bases aligning to TRBD1. The CDR3 covers 14 residues. V shed 5 bases and J 5 bases; nucleotides not matched to a gene: 5. The CDR3 reads CASSIDRGLETQYF. The CDR3 nucleotides read TGTGCCAGCAGTATCGACAGGGGGCTCGAGACCCAGTACTTC.

The chain couples TRBV28 to TRBJ2-5; tentatively, D is TRBD1 (5 bases). The CDR3 has 12 amino acids. CDR1 is MDHEN and CDR2 is SYDVKM in the germline V gene. Trimming shortened V by 5 bases and J by 7 bases, and 11 bases separated the two germline ends. The CDR3 is CASSIQQATQYF. The CDR3 nucleotides read TGTGCCAGCAGTATCCAACAGGCGACCCAGTACTTC. The entire variable domain, with the rest obtained from reference TRBV28 and TRBJ2-5, is as follows: DVKVTQSSRYLVKRTGEKVFLECVQDMDHENMFWYRQDPGLGLRLIYFSYDVKMKEKGDIPEGYSVSREKKERFSLILESASTNQTSMYLCASSIQQATQYFGPGTRLLVL.

This clonotype was seen a few times. The genes are TRBV7-8 and TRBJ2-7, with 9 bases fitting TRBD2. The ends lost 1 base at V and 3 bases at J; junction bases unmatched: 4. The CDR3 has 15 amino acids. The V gene's germline CDR1 is SGHVS and CDR2 FQNEAQ. Here the CDR3 reads CASSLGLAVNYEQYF. The CDR3 nucleotides read TGTGCCAGCAGCTTAGGACTAGCGGTTAACTACGAGCAGTACTTC.